A selection of T cell receptor beta chains follows, all from one sample in a study of blood T cell repertoires in COVID-19. Measured with immunoSEQ multiplex PCR; TCRdb has only the in-frame clones, and not every one. The data contain fewer than 400,000 clones, about 83% of them singletons. Sequenced sample: peripheral blood. The receptors come from a man in his thirties or forties with active or convalescent COVID-19. CDR3s leave out the opening cysteine and the closing phenylalanine or tryptophan. Fields, in order: V gene, J gene, CDR3 protein.

TRBV7-2	TRBJ1-2	ASSLNRDRIYGYT
TRBV27	TRBJ1-1	ASSWGQNTEAF
TRBV4-3	TRBJ1-6	ASGRVNSPLH
TRBV28	TRBJ1-5	ASSTDYRDNQPQH
TRBV20-1	TRBJ1-1	SARWERDTF
TRBV7-9	TRBJ1-6	ASSHPPHRGKNSPLH
TRBV28	TRBJ2-7	ASGGTGLYEQY
TRBV18	TRBJ2-7	ASSPIIAYEQY
TRBV4-3	TRBJ2-2	ASSQTSGGTGELF
TRBV6-2/TRBV6-3	TRBJ2-3	ASSQGQGHTDTQY
TRBV5-6	TRBJ2-3	ASSVGTGTYTQY
TRBV11-3	TRBJ2-1	ASSLDWGLRNEQF
TRBV4-2	TRBJ2-2	ASSQLREGDTGELF
TRBV10-3	TRBJ2-1	ATDLTGTGGSNEQF
TRBV7-2	TRBJ2-1	ASSLDRSYNEQF
TRBV18	TRBJ1-2	ASSPLGAVENYGYT
TRBV7-3	TRBJ2-1	ASSFGAGRLNEQF
TRBV6-2/TRBV6-3	TRBJ1-5	ASSRHLDRNQPQH
TRBV20-1	TRBJ2-7	SAREDSEQY
TRBV5-5	TRBJ1-2	ASTYERGGYT
TRBV30	TRBJ1-5	AWSFTGGFQPQH
TRBV9	TRBJ2-1	ASSSFNEQF
TRBV24-1	TRBJ1-5	ATSTGTGLNQPQH
TRBV7-9	TRBJ2-5	ASSLSREETQY
TRBV30	TRBJ2-2	AWTGNTGELF
TRBV6-5	TRBJ1-5	ASSYRHRDQPQH
TRBV7-8	TRBJ2-1	ASSLEPQREYNEQF
TRBV4-3	TRBJ1-1	ASSLGQSEAF
TRBV12-3/TRBV12-4	TRBJ2-7	ASSTDRGRPQY
TRBV27	TRBJ1-2	ASSFFPRRGYGYT
TRBV28	TRBJ1-4	ASRIGGANEKLF
TRBV4-1	TRBJ2-3	ASSHPDMSTDTQY
TRBV18	TRBJ2-3	ASSPPGAHMGARTDTQY
TRBV7-2	TRBJ2-1	ASSLDRGRLAGSYNEQF
TRBV30	TRBJ1-6	AWSRTVNNSPLH
TRBV21-1	TRBJ2-7	ASYHEQY
TRBV29-1	TRBJ1-1	SVEGTQRGETEAF
TRBV5-1	TRBJ2-3	ASSAGQLSTDTQY
TRBV10-3	TRBJ1-5	ASAGQGANQPQH
TRBV30	TRBJ2-5	AWSAGLQETQY
TRBV7-2	TRBJ2-1	ASSYISTGVEQF
TRBV3-1/TRBV3-2	TRBJ2-7	ASSPLGNEQY
TRBV24-1	TRBJ2-3	ATSDSSGGTPDTQY
TRBV28	TRBJ2-7	ASSTSGPSQGSYEQY
TRBV28	TRBJ1-4	ASSLFLNEKLF
TRBV1	TRBJ1-3	TSRGGAPGNTIY